This TCR beta chain originates from a study of T cell repertoires in cytomegalovirus infection. This CDR3 region has 14 residues. The V and J ends lost 5 bases and 7 bases respectively, with 15 bases between them. The germline CDR1 and CDR2 sequences are LNHDA and SQIVND (reference sequence). MiXCR, run by TCRdb on the reads, gives a single entry per CDR3 protein. The sample carries approximately 500,000 distinct CDR3 sequences, 16% recorded once. In its sample, this clonotype was seen many times. The sequencing sample was made of CD8+ T cells from PBMCs. The TCR originated in a human donor in good health (CMV status not recorded). Some clones in this sample may be carry-over from other donors' samples. The chain couples TRBV19 to TRBJ2-1, with a possible D match to TRBD1 (6 bases). This chain's CDR3 is CASSSTGFVNEQFF. The CDR3 DNA is TGTGCCAGTAGTTCGACAGGATTCGTAAATGAGCAGTTCTTC.